The 32 T cell receptor beta chains reported below all come from one sample, sequenced in a study of neurological immune-mediated disorders (dated by TCRdb to about 2019). The library was prepared using 5' RACE. TCRdb records Illumina HiSeq 2500 as the sequencer. In TCRdb, the public reads were trimmed at Q25 with fastp and aligned with MiXCR, with productive beta chains retained. Each CDR3 protein appears once, grouped with its most common genes and DNA. This sample is represented by approximately 45,000 distinct CDR3 sequences; about 13% of them were singletons. The ten largest account for about 10% of the sample. Interpreted using the paper, the time point label stands for: longitudinal time-point 3. Sequences were obtained from PBMCs. These TCRs come from a man aged 25-45 years in good health.

Comment on this clonotype: Relative to the germline gene, one junction end is altered; a read error may explain this. J is TRBJ2-7 and V is TRBV20-1; TRBD1 might be the D (5 bases). The germline V gene has CDR1 DFQATT and CDR2 SNEGSKA (reference sequence). CDR3 size: 11 residues. This chain's CDR3 is CSAGAGYDQYF. CDR3 sequence (DNA): TGCAGTGCTGGGGCCGGTTACGACCAGTACTTC.

Many counts were recorded for this clonotype. The genes are TRBV9 and TRBJ2-2; TRBD1 agrees at 10 bases. Losses at the gene ends were 4 bases for V and 5 bases for J; bases not matched to a gene: 14. CDR1 SGDLS and CDR2 YYNGEE come from the germline V gene. This CDR3 contains 18 residues. CDR3 nucleotide sequence: TGTGCCAGCAGCTCCCCCCACGGGACAGGGGTCGGGACCGGGGAGCTGTTTTTT. Its protein is CASSSPHGTGVGTGELFF.

This clonotype was observed at least ten times. The chain employs TRBV28 and TRBJ1-2; D gene unclear. Germline V gene lookup returns CDR1 MDHEN and CDR2 SYDVKM. The CDR3 totals 13 residues. V dropped 3 bases and J dropped 8 bases, with 13 bases sitting between them. The CDR3 DNA is TGTGCCAGCAGTTTTACAGTCGCGGGCGGCTACACCTTC. Protein sequence: CASSFTVAGGYTF.

This clonotype occurred many times. Because it lacks the conserved phenylalanine or tryptophan at the end, this CDR3 is likely a read error. The chain uses TRBV7-8 and TRBJ1-6, with TRBD1 matching over 7 bases. The CDR3 runs 14 residues. Germline V CDR1 and CDR2: SGHVS, FQNEAQ. The junction had 1 base not matched to a gene; V was cut back by 5 bases and J by 3 bases. The CDR3 loop reads CASSPGGYNSPLHL. Here the CDR3 DNA reads TGTGCCAGCAGCCCAGGGGGCTATAATTCACCCCTCCACCTT.

V and J are TRBV25-1 and TRBJ1-6; 8 bases align to TRBD1. Per the germline V gene, CDR1 is MGHDK and CDR2 is SYGVNS. V dropped 5 bases and J dropped 0; count of bases not matched to a gene: 3. The CDR3 runs 16 residues. The DNA of the CDR3 is TGTGCCAGCAGTCCTGGGACAGGCTCCTATAATTCACCCCTCCACTTT. This translates into CASSPGTGSYNSPLHF. The variable domain in full, with the rest retrieved from reference TRBV25-1 and TRBJ1-6, is EADIYQTPRYLVIGTGKKITLECSQTMGHDKMYWYQQDPGMELHLIHYSYGVNSTEKGDLSSESTVSRIRTEHFPLTLESARPSHTSQYLCASSPGTGSYNSPLHFGNGTRLTVT.

In its sample, this clonotype ranks as medium-sized (0.01 to 0.1%). The V and J genes are TRBV7-9 and TRBJ1-5, with D hard to call. CDR3 size: 13 residues. Germline CDR1 reads SEHNR; CDR2 reads FQNEAQ (reference sequence). Trimming left V 5 bases short and J 7 bases short, with 12 bases between. CDR3 bases: TGTGCCAGCAGCCCGGTCGCGGGGCAGCCCCAGCATTTT. It codes for CASSPVAGQPQHF. Based on the CDR3 plus reference TRBV7-9 and TRBJ1-5, the full variable domain is DTGVSQNPRHKITKRGQNVTFRCDPISEHNRLYWYRQTLGQGPEFLTYFQNEAQLEKSRLLSDRFSAERPKGSFSTLEIQRTEQGDSAMYLCASSPVAGQPQHFGDGTRLSIL.

This clonotype has just a few counts. V is TRBV18 and J is TRBJ1-1; possible D gene TRBD1, 5 bases. There are 13 residues in the CDR3. CDR1 and CDR2 (germline): KGHSH, LQKENI. V lost 6 bases and J 1 base, leaving 9 bases between the germline ends. CDR3 protein: CASSRTGNTEAFF. CDR3 in DNA: TGTGCCAGCTCCCGAACAGGGAACACTGAAGCTTTCTTT.

This clonotype came up many times. The chain joins TRBV12-5 to TRBJ2-2; D uncertain. The CDR3 covers 13 residues. The V gene lost 8 bases and the J gene lost 0 bases, with 7 bases spanning the gap. Germline assignment: CDR1 LGHNT and CDR2 FRNRAP. The DNA of the CDR3 is TGTGCTAGTTTATTGTCGAACACCGGGGAGCTGTTTTTT. Its protein product is CASLLSNTGELFF.

This clonotype was counted at least ten times. V usage is TRBV2 and J usage is TRBJ2-1; TRBD1 aligns across 9 bases. This CDR3 has 14 amino acids. V lost 8 bases, J lost 1 base, and 3 bases stayed unmatched. Per germline, CDR1 SNHLY and CDR2 FYNNEI. Here the CDR3 DNA reads TGTGCCAGCCCGGGACAGGGATCCTACAATGAGCAGTTCTTC. Protein product: CASPGQGSYNEQFF. Filled out from reference TRBV2 and TRBJ2-1, the complete variable domain reads EPEVTQTPSHQVTQMGQEVILRCVPISNHLYFYWYRQILGQKVEFLVSFYNNEISEKSEIFDDQFSVERPDGSNFTLKIRSTKLEDSAMYFCASPGQGSYNEQFFGPGTRLTVL.

This clonotype has a count of ten or more. The chain recombines TRBV6-5 with TRBJ2-7, with 10 positions matching TRBD1. There are 14 residues in the CDR3. Germline V lookup: CDR1 MNHEY, CDR2 SVGAGI. With 6 bases clipped from V and 3 bases from J, the junction kept 5 bases outside the gene matches. This CDR3 reads CASSWGQGIYEQYF. The DNA of the CDR3 is TGTGCCAGCAGCTGGGGACAGGGGATCTACGAGCAGTACTTC.

This clonotype was counted many times. The chain is built from TRBV12-3 or TRBV12-4 and TRBJ1-6; possible D gene TRBD1, 5 bases. V dropped 6 bases and J dropped 9 bases, with 12 bases sitting between them. CDR3 length equals 13 residues. This chain's CDR3 is CASRRGVGSPLHF. DNA for the CDR3: TGTGCCAGCAGGCGAGGGGTCGGTTCACCCCTCCACTTT.

This clonotype was counted many times. The chain couples TRBV3-1 to TRBJ2-5; D gene unclear. V was trimmed by 10 bases and J by 2 bases, leaving 14 bases between them. Germline values: CDR1 LGHDT, CDR2 YNNKEL (reference sequence). The CDR3 covers 13 residues. The CDR3 spells CATSEGIQETQYF. CDR3 nucleotide sequence: TGTGCCACATCCGAAGGCATACAAGAGACCCAGTACTTC.

This clonotype came up many times. The chain combines TRBV28 with TRBJ2-7; 10 bases agree with TRBD1. V shed 6 bases, J shed 5 bases, and the junction held 13 bases outside the gene matches. CDR1 is MDHEN, CDR2 SYDVKM, per germline. The length of the CDR3 is 16 residues. CDR3 DNA sequence: TGTGCCAGCAGCCCGGACAGGGGGGCAGGTCAGGACGAGCAGTACTTC. It specifies CASSPDRGAGQDEQYF.

This clonotype was recorded at least ten times. The CDR3: CASSLNPGMADTQYF. CDR3 sequence (DNA): TGTGCCAGCAGTTTAAACCCAGGGATGGCAGATACGCAGTATTTT. The chain links TRBV27 to TRBJ2-3; tentatively, D is TRBD1 (5 bases). The CDR3 length is 15 residues. CDR1 and CDR2 from the germline V gene are MNHEY and SMNVEV (reference sequence). V was pared by 2 bases and J by 4 bases, with 13 bases between.

This clonotype came up many times. V gene TRBV28 combines with J gene TRBJ2-7, with D uncertain. Trimming shortened V by 6 bases and J by 6 bases, and 15 bases separated the two germline ends. Germline-derived CDR1 and CDR2 are MDHEN and SYDVKM. This CDR3 is 13 amino acids long. The CDR3 protein is CASSPHGPREQYF. CDR3 bases: TGTGCCAGCAGCCCTCATGGGCCCCGCGAGCAGTACTTC.

The table lists this clonotype with many counts. The rearrangement uses TRBV7-8 and TRBJ1-4, with 7 bases identical to TRBD1. The CDR3 runs to 18 residues. Germline trimming cut 3 bases from V and 0 bases from J; bases unmatched to any gene: 10. Germline CDR1 and CDR2: SGHVS and FQNEAQ. The CDR3: CASSFKTGSIATNEKLFF. CDR3 nucleotide sequence: TGTGCCAGCAGCTTCAAGACAGGGTCAATTGCAACTAATGAAAAACTGTTTTTT.

This clonotype was picked up many times. This sequence joins TRBV12-3 or TRBV12-4 and TRBJ2-3; 7 bases line up with TRBD1. The CDR3 is made up of 15 amino acids. With 6 bases clipped from V and 4 bases from J, the junction kept 10 bases outside the gene matches. CDR3 in amino acids: CASRSGQSSADTQYF. CDR3 in DNA: TGTGCCAGCAGGTCGGGACAGTCGTCTGCAGATACGCAGTATTTT.

CDR3 sequence reads: CASSLRDGYEQYF. For the CDR3, the DNA is TGTGCCAGCAGTTTGAGGGACGGCTACGAGCAGTACTTC. This rearrangement joins TRBV27 to TRBJ2-7, with D perhaps being TRBD1 or TRBD2 (5 bases each). V was cut by 3 bases and J by 3 bases, with 9 bases left in between. This CDR3 has 13 residues. From germline, CDR1 is MNHEY and CDR2 SMNVEV (reference sequence).

This clonotype was seen repeatedly, ten times or more. The V gene is TRBV18, the J gene TRBJ1-4, with TRBD1 as a possible D gene (6 bases). This CDR3 contains 14 residues. Germline loops: CDR1 KGHSH, CDR2 LQKENI. V was shortened by 2 bases and J by 6 bases, with 10 bases between the two germline ends. CDR3 sequence reads: CASSPRGADEKLFF. The CDR3 DNA is TGTGCCAGCTCACCAAGGGGGGCGGATGAAAAACTGTTTTTT.

This clonotype has ten or more counts. The CDR3 DNA sequence: TGTGCCAGCAGCCTCGTGGGGGGAGGGTTGGATGAGCAGTTCTTC. This gives the protein CASSLVGGGLDEQFF. V usage is TRBV3-1 and J usage is TRBJ2-1; TRBD2 matches 7 bases. Trimming took 4 bases from V and 8 from J; bases not matched to a gene: 11. CDR3 length equals 15 residues. The germline V gene encodes CDR1 LGHDT and CDR2 YNNKEL (reference sequence).

Many counts were recorded for this clonotype. The chain joins TRBV20-1 to TRBJ2-3; 11 nucleotides line up with TRBD2. J gave up 3 bases and V 0 bases, and 5 bases lay outside the gene matches. This CDR3 is 16 amino acids long. CDR1 DFQATT and CDR2 SNEGSKA come from the germline V gene (reference sequence). The CDR3 reads CSARDPLAGGTDTQYF. The CDR3 nucleotides are TGCAGTGCTAGAGATCCCCTAGCGGGAGGAACAGATACGCAGTATTTT.

This clonotype was observed at least ten times. The rearrangement uses TRBV11-2 and TRBJ2-1, with D perhaps TRBD2 (6 bases). V shed 5 bases and J shed 4 bases, with 12 bases lying between them. The germline V gene has CDR1 SGHAT and CDR2 FQNNGV. The length of the CDR3 is 14 residues. CDR3 nucleotides: TGTGCCAGCAGCCTGGGGGACTGGTACAATGAGCAGTTCTTC. This sequence encodes CASSLGDWYNEQFF.

This clonotype occurred many times. This sequence joins TRBV24-1 and TRBJ2-2; possible D gene TRBD1, 5 bases. There are 13 residues in the CDR3. V was shortened by 5 bases and J by 7 bases, with 10 bases between the two germline ends. CDR1 is KGHDR, CDR2 SFDVKD, per germline. The CDR3, as DNA: TGTGCCACCAGTGGCCAGGGTATCGGGGAGCTGTTTTTT. Translating it yields CATSGQGIGELFF.

This clonotype appeared many times. The J gene is TRBJ2-7, the V gene TRBV5-1; 7 bases fit TRBD1. CDR3 length: 15 residues. Germline V CDR1 and CDR2: SGHRS, YFSETQ. V lost 6 bases to trimming and J lost 2 bases; unmatched junction nucleotides: 11. The CDR3 DNA is TGCGCCAGCAACCCGCGACAGGGAGTGACCTACGAGCAGTACTTC. Translation gives CASNPRQGVTYEQYF.

This clonotype was detected ten times or more. The genes are TRBV2 and TRBJ2-7; 10 bases are shared with TRBD1. V dropped 7 bases and J dropped 4; count of bases not matched to a gene: 4. The germline gives CDR1 SNHLY, CDR2 FYNNEI. The CDR3 is made up of 13 amino acids. The CDR3 loop reads CASIRDRGYEQYF. In DNA, the CDR3 is TGTGCCAGCATCCGGGACAGGGGTTACGAGCAGTACTTC. Together with reference TRBV2 and TRBJ2-7, the CDR3 gives the full variable domain: EPEVTQTPSHQVTQMGQEVILRCVPISNHLYFYWYRQILGQKVEFLVSFYNNEISEKSEIFDDQFSVERPDGSNFTLKIRSTKLEDSAMYFCASIRDRGYEQYFGPGTRLTVT.

The CDR3 DNA follows: TGTGCCTTTGAAACTAGCGGTCCCTACGAGCAGTACTTC. The encoded protein is CAFETSGPYEQYF. The V call is TRBV30, the J call TRBJ2-7; 8 bases fit TRBD2. CDR1 is GTSNPN, CDR2 SVGIG, per germline (reference sequence). This CDR3 is 13 amino acids long. The J segment lost 2 bases and the V segment lost 7 bases, leaving 7 bases of the junction unmatched.

This clonotype was detected a few times. The chain uses TRBV30 and TRBJ2-1; D perhaps matches TRBD1 (6 bases). The V and J ends lost 0 bases and 7 bases respectively, with 7 bases between them. Germline V gene sequence: CDR1 GTSNPN, CDR2 SVGIG (reference sequence). The CDR3 spans 12 residues. In nucleotides, the CDR3 is TGTGCCTGGAGTGTACAGGGAAATGAGCAGTTCTTC. It codes for CAWSVQGNEQFF.

This clonotype was recorded many times. The chain is built from TRBV2 and TRBJ1-5; D is uncertain. V dropped 6 bases and J dropped 0 bases, with 6 bases sitting between them. This CDR3 comprises 13 residues. Germline values: CDR1 SNHLY, CDR2 FYNNEI. CDR3 in DNA: TGTGCCAGCAGCCCAGATAGCAATCAGCCCCAGCATTTT. It yields the protein CASSPDSNQPQHF.

Only a few counts were recorded for this clonotype. V gene TRBV6-6 combines with J gene TRBJ1-2, with a tentative D call TRBD1 (5 bases). The CDR3 extends over 15 amino acids. Germline CDR1 reads MNHNY; CDR2 reads SVGAGI (reference sequence). Deletions cut 6 bases from V and 6 bases from J, with 20 bases between. CDR3 sequence: CASRLGGRPVHGYTF. As DNA, the CDR3 is TGTGCCAGCAGGTTGGGGGGACGCCCGGTCCATGGCTACACCTTC.

This clonotype has a count of ten or more. The chain uses TRBV29-1 and TRBJ2-1; TRBD1 aligns across 7 bases. V was clipped by 8 bases and J by 1 base; unmatched bases: 5. Germline assignment: CDR1 SQVTM and CDR2 ANQGSEA. The CDR3 loop spans 13 amino acids. Here the CDR3 DNA reads TGCAGCCACGACAGGGCTTCCTACAATGAGCAGTTCTTC. Residues: CSHDRASYNEQFF.

This clonotype was seen at least ten times. This rearrangement joins TRBV20-1 to TRBJ2-3; D may be TRBD2 (6 bases). V lost 3 bases and J lost 1, with 14 bases in between. There are 15 residues in the CDR3. Germline CDR1 reads DFQATT; CDR2 reads SNEGSKA (reference sequence). The CDR3 reads CSASQASVGTDTQYF. In DNA form, the CDR3 reads TGCAGTGCTAGTCAGGCTAGCGTTGGCACAGATACGCAGTATTTT.

The V and J genes are TRBV7-9 and TRBJ2-6, with D possibly TRBD1 on 5 matching bases. The length of the CDR3 is 15 residues. V lost 2 bases to trimming and J lost 4 bases, with 9 bases between them. Germline V gene sequence: CDR1 SEHNR, CDR2 FQNEAQ (reference sequence). In nucleotides, the CDR3 is TGTGCCAGCAGCTTAATCAGGGTCGGGGCCAACGTCCTGACTTTC. The encoded protein is CASSLIRVGANVLTF.